This is a list of T cell receptor beta chains from one sample in a study of cytomegalovirus exposure and HLA in healthy donors. The protocol was immunoSEQ multiplex PCR, while the TCRdb copy is restricted to in-frame clones and leaves out a portion. The sample gives approximately 160,000 clones, 65% to 80% of which show up once; roughly 2.8% is in the top ten. The sequenced material came from PBMCs. The origin of the receptors is a middle-aged woman in good health and CMV-seropositive. Each CDR3 is given with its conserved first and last residue. A D gene is named only where the DNA matches it firmly. Where a row states a size, it is once, few, many or the class of an expanded clone; other rows omit it.

cdr3_nt | cdr3_aa | j_call | clone_size | v_call | d_call
TGTGCCAGTAGTATTCGGGGGGGGTCCACCGGGGAGCTGTTTTTT | CASSIRGGSTGELFF | TRBJ2-2 | . | TRBV19 | TRBD2
TGTGCCAGCAGTGACCGTGGGGAGGTCCAAGAGACCCAGTACTTC | CASSDRGEVQETQYF | TRBJ2-5 | . | TRBV2 | .
TGTGCCAGCAGGACGGGACAAGGGATCGTTGGTCTGCAGTACTTC | CASRTGQGIVGLQYF | TRBJ2-7 | few | TRBV28 | .
TGTGCCAGCAGTTCGATCTGGGACAGGGAGGATGGCTACACCTTC | CASSSIWDREDGYTF | TRBJ1-2 | . | TRBV27 | TRBD1
TGTGCCAGCACCCGGGGGGGCGGGAGCACTGAAGCTTTCTTT | CASTRGGGSTEAFF | TRBJ1-1 | . | TRBV6-5 | .
TGTGCCAGCAGTTACTCATCGGGAACAGATACGCAGTATTTT | CASSYSSGTDTQYF | TRBJ2-3 | . | TRBV6-5 | .
TGCGCCAGCAGCGGGGAGCCGAACACCGGGGAGCTGTTTTTT | CASSGEPNTGELFF | TRBJ2-2 | . | TRBV5-1 | .
TGTGCCAGCTCACCCGGACAGGCCTCCTACGAGCAGTACTTC | CASSPGQASYEQYF | TRBJ2-7 | . | TRBV18 | TRBD1
TGTGCCAGCAGAGAATTAGCGGGAGGTCGAAATGAGCAGTTCTTC | CASRELAGGRNEQFF | TRBJ2-1 | . | TRBV6-4 | TRBD2
TGTGCCAGCAGTGGGACAGCGCAAGAGACCCAGTACTTC | CASSGTAQETQYF | TRBJ2-5 | . | TRBV2 | .
TGTGCCAGCAGCCAAGCAGGGCAGGGGGCAAATACCGGGGAGCTGTTTTTT | CASSQAGQGANTGELFF | TRBJ2-2 | once | TRBV4-2 | TRBD1
TGTGCCAGCAGCGCCCAGCGGGGGAGCTCCTACAATGAGCAGTTCTTC | CASSAQRGSSYNEQFF | TRBJ2-1 | . | TRBV5-4 | TRBD2
TGTGCCAGCAGTTACCTCCGGGACAGGGGGCAGTACGAGCAGTACTTC | CASSYLRDRGQYEQYF | TRBJ2-7 | . | TRBV6-5 | TRBD1
TGCGCCAGCAGCTTGAGCACTAGCTTCTCCACCCGGGGCACAGATACGCAGTATTTT | CASSLSTSFSTRGTDTQYF | TRBJ2-3 | . | TRBV5-1 | .
TGTGCCAGCAACACGCCGGGACAGGGGAACAATGAGCAGTTCTTC | CASNTPGQGNNEQFF | TRBJ2-1 | few | TRBV28 | TRBD1
TGCGCCAGCAGCGAGGCTGGGACAGGGGACACAGATACGCAGTATTTT | CASSEAGTGDTDTQYF | TRBJ2-3 | . | TRBV10-1 | TRBD1
TGTGCCAGCAAAGACAGGTTCTCTGGAAACACCATATATTTT | CASKDRFSGNTIYF | TRBJ1-3 | . | TRBV7-2 | .
TGTGCCAGCAGTGAAGCTAATAGACAGAGTAACTATGGCTACACCTTC | CASSEANRQSNYGYTF | TRBJ1-2 | . | TRBV6-1 | .
TGTGCCAGTAGTCCCTACCGGGACACTTATAGCAATCAGCCCCAGCATTTT | CASSPYRDTYSNQPQHF | TRBJ1-5 | once | TRBV19 | .
TGCAGCGTTGGTGGGGTTATGGGGGGAACTGAAGCTTTCTTT | CSVGGVMGGTEAFF | TRBJ1-1 | . | TRBV29-1 | .
TGCGCCAGCAGCTTGGGTCCGATTAGCGGGGGAAACAATGAGCAGTTCTTC | CASSLGPISGGNNEQFF | TRBJ2-1 | . | TRBV5-1 | TRBD2
TGCGCCAGCAGCCAAGATCTGCAGGTACAAGAGACCCAGTACTTC | CASSQDLQVQETQYF | TRBJ2-5 | . | TRBV4-3 | .
TGCGCCAGCAGCTTACAGGGTGATTCGACTGAAGCTTTCTTT | CASSLQGDSTEAFF | TRBJ1-1 | . | TRBV5-1 | .
TGCGCCAGCAGCTCCTCTATGGGCACAGATACGCAGTATTTT | CASSSSMGTDTQYF | TRBJ2-3 | . | TRBV5-1 | .
TGTGCCAGCAGCCGACAGTCCTACGAGCAGTACTTC | CASSRQSYEQYF | TRBJ2-7 | . | TRBV2 | .
TGTGCCAGCAACCTAGTAGGACTGCCCACCGGGGAGCTGTTTTTT | CASNLVGLPTGELFF | TRBJ2-2 | . | TRBV9 | .
TGTGCCAGTAGCGGACTAGCGGAACAAGAGACCCAGTACTTC | CASSGLAEQETQYF | TRBJ2-5 | few | TRBV19 | TRBD2
TGTGCCAGCAGTTTATCGGACAGGGGGTATATTAACTATGGCTACACCTTC | CASSLSDRGYINYGYTF | TRBJ1-2 | . | TRBV28 | TRBD1
TGTGCCAGCAGGCGGAACACCGGGGAGCTGTTTTTT | CASRRNTGELFF | TRBJ2-2 | . | TRBV7-9 | .
TGCGCCAGCAGAGGGGGAGAGGCAACTAATGAAAAACTGTTTTTT | CASRGGEATNEKLFF | TRBJ1-4 | once | TRBV5-1 | .
TGTGCCAGCAGCGCTGACTCAGGGGCTCAAGAGACCCAGTACTTC | CASSADSGAQETQYF | TRBJ2-5 | . | TRBV9 | .
TGTGCCTGGGCGGGGAGGAACACCATATATTTT | CAWAGRNTIYF | TRBJ1-3 | . | TRBV30 | .
TGTGCCAGTAGTGTTAACAGGGGAGTAGGCTACACCTTC | CASSVNRGVGYTF | TRBJ1-2 | . | TRBV19 | TRBD1
TGCGCCAGCGCCCCGCAGGCTCTGAACACCGGGGAGCTGTTTTTT | CASAPQALNTGELFF | TRBJ2-2 | . | TRBV4-3 | .
TGTGCCAGCAGTGTTAAACAGGTTCTTCCTGAAGCTTTCTTT | CASSVKQVLPEAFF | TRBJ1-1 | few | TRBV2 | .
TGCAGCGTTCCAACTAGCGGGGGGACCCAGTACTTC | CSVPTSGGTQYF | TRBJ2-5 | few | TRBV29-1 | TRBD2
TGTGCCAGCAGCTCCCCCAGGGATAACTATGGCTACACCTTC | CASSSPRDNYGYTF | TRBJ1-2 | . | TRBV7-8 | .
TGTGCCAGCAGCTTTGTACAGACCTATAATTCACCCCTCCACTTT | CASSFVQTYNSPLHF | TRBJ1-6 | . | TRBV11-2 | .
TGTGCCAGCAGTTTTGGGCGACAGTCCTACGAGCAGTACTTC | CASSFGRQSYEQYF | TRBJ2-7 | . | TRBV27 | .
TGTGCCAGCGGGGACTCGCATAGCACAGATACGCAGTATTTT | CASGDSHSTDTQYF | TRBJ2-3 | once | TRBV7-8 | .
TGTGCCAGCAGCCAAGATGCTTTGGGGCAGGGAAACAATCAGCCCCAGCATTTT | CASSQDALGQGNNQPQHF | TRBJ1-5 | . | TRBV4-2 | .
TGCGCCAGCAGCCCCGTAGACAGTTCGTCCTATGGCTACACCTTC | CASSPVDSSSYGYTF | TRBJ1-2 | . | TRBV5-1 | .
TGTGCCAGCAGTTTAATCGGGATTGAAGCTTTCTTT | CASSLIGIEAFF | TRBJ1-1 | . | TRBV28 | .
TGTGCCAGCGGACCGGGACTAGCGGAAGAGACCCAGTACTTC | CASGPGLAEETQYF | TRBJ2-5 | . | TRBV2 | TRBD2
TGTGCCAGCAGTTCAGGGAACACTGAAGCTTTCTTT | CASSSGNTEAFF | TRBJ1-1 | once | TRBV27 | .
TGTGCCAGCAGCTTATCGACAGGGCTTCGTTCCCACTATGGCTACACCTTC | CASSLSTGLRSHYGYTF | TRBJ1-2 | few | TRBV28 | TRBD1
TGTGCCAGCAGCTTAGGGCGCACAGGACACGGCTCCTACGAGCAGTACTTC | CASSLGRTGHGSYEQYF | TRBJ2-7 | . | TRBV7-6 | .
TGTGCCAGCAGCCCGACAGGGGCCAGCAATCAGCCCCAGCATTTT | CASSPTGASNQPQHF | TRBJ1-5 | . | TRBV14 | TRBD1